This T cell receptor beta chain was identified in a study of T cells in Graves' hyperthyroidism and ophthalmopathy. V lost 4 bases, J lost 4 bases, and 6 bases stayed unmatched. CDR1 and CDR2 from the germline V gene are SGHAT and FQDESV (reference sequence). The CDR3 length is 15 residues. What was amplified from RNA transcripts were TCR beta CDR3 regions. In the first-round RT-PCR of the TCR CDR3, the HTBI primer set was used. MiXCR, run by TCRdb on the multiplex PCR reads, gives a single entry per CDR3 protein. The sample lists around 690,000 distinct CDR3 sequences, roughly 17% seen once, with 15% in the top ten. This clonotype occurred many times.

The chain is built from TRBV11-1 and TRBJ2-1; 8 nucleotides agree with TRBD2. The sample comprised blood. This sequence originates from a man aged 50-60 years with Graves' hyperthyroidism. CDR3 amino acids: CASSSVVAGYNEQFF. Written as DNA, the CDR3 is TGTGCCAGCAGCTCGGTAGTAGCGGGGTACAATGAGCAGTTCTTC.